This T cell receptor beta chain was found in a study of T cell changes during pregnancy in multiple sclerosis. The assay was immunoSEQ multiplex PCR, and TCRdb's table has in-frame clones only and misses some. The repertoire consists of 32,000 or so clones, with about nine tenths occurring once and the leading ten covering 2.8%. Trimming pared 6 bases from V and 6 bases from J, leaving 17 bases between. From germline, CDR1 is MNHEY and CDR2 SVGAGI. The CDR3 consists of 15 residues. The receptor was isolated from a female donor in good health, enrolled as a control in a pregnancy study. The input for sequencing was CD4+ T cells from peripheral blood mononuclear cells, taken in the third trimester of pregnancy. The rearrangement links TRBV6-5 to TRBJ1-4; TRBD1 might be the D (5 bases). As DNA, the CDR3 is TGTGCCAGCAGCCGCACTTACAGGACGGATGAAAAACTGTTTTTT. It codes for CASSRTYRTDEKLFF.